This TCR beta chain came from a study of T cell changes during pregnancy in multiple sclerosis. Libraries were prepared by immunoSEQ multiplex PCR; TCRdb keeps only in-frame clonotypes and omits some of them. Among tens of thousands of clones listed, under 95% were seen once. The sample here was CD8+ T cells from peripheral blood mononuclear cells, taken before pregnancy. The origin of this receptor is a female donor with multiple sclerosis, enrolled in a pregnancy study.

The CDR3: CASSPATSGSTQETQYF. The CDR3 DNA reads TGTGCCAGCAGTCCGGCAACTAGCGGGAGTACCCAAGAGACCCAGTACTTC. The J gene is TRBJ2-5, the V gene TRBV11-2; 11 nucleotides match TRBD2. Germline V gives CDR1 SGHAT, CDR2 FQNNGV. V shed 6 bases and J 1 base; nucleotides not matched to a gene: 10. CDR3 length: 17 residues.